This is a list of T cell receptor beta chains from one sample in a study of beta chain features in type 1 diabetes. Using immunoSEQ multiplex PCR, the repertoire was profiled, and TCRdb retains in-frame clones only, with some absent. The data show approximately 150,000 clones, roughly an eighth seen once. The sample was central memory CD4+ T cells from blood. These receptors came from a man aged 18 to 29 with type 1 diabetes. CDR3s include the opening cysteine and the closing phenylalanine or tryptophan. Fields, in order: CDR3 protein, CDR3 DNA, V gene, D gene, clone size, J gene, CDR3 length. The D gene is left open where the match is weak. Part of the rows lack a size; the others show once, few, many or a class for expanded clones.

CDR3 protein: CASSYSSGNYGYTF; CDR3 DNA: TGTGCCAGCAGTTACTCGTCGGGGAACTATGGCTACACCTTC; V gene: TRBV6-5; D gene: -; clone size: -; J gene: TRBJ1-2; CDR3 length: 14
CDR3 protein: CAISDRSSGLTYNEQFF; CDR3 DNA: TGTGCCATCAGCGACAGATCTAGCGGACTCACCTACAATGAGCAGTTCTTC; V gene: TRBV10-3; D gene: TRBD2; clone size: few; J gene: TRBJ2-1; CDR3 length: 17
CDR3 protein: CAWGSLAKNIQYF; CDR3 DNA: TGTGCCTGGGGTAGTCTAGCCAAAAACATTCAGTACTTC; V gene: TRBV30; D gene: -; clone size: few; J gene: TRBJ2-4; CDR3 length: 13
CDR3 protein: CASTLNGDLNEAFF; CDR3 DNA: TGTGCCAGCACCCTAAACGGGGATTTGAATGAAGCTTTCTTT; V gene: TRBV2; D gene: -; clone size: few; J gene: TRBJ1-1; CDR3 length: 14
CDR3 protein: CASVRGQSSYEQYF; CDR3 DNA: TGTGCCAGCGTACGGGGACAGAGCTCCTACGAGCAGTACTTC; V gene: TRBV2; D gene: TRBD1; clone size: few; J gene: TRBJ2-7; CDR3 length: 14
CDR3 protein: CASSRGDRASEQYF; CDR3 DNA: TGTGCCAGCAGTCGGGGGGACAGGGCCTCCGAGCAGTACTTC; V gene: TRBV6-5; D gene: TRBD1; clone size: -; J gene: TRBJ2-7; CDR3 length: 14
CDR3 protein: CASSFSRDSYEQYF; CDR3 DNA: TGTGCCAGCAGTTTCTCCCGGGACAGCTACGAGCAGTACTTC; V gene: TRBV28; D gene: TRBD1; clone size: -; J gene: TRBJ2-7; CDR3 length: 14
CDR3 protein: CASNPKGDTQYF; CDR3 DNA: TGTGCCAGCAATCCAAAGGGAGATACGCAGTATTTT; V gene: TRBV5-8; D gene: -; clone size: -; J gene: TRBJ2-3; CDR3 length: 12
CDR3 protein: CASSPGAVTETQYF; CDR3 DNA: TGTGCCAGCAGCCCGGGGGCAGTCACGGAGACCCAGTACTTC; V gene: TRBV7-9; D gene: -; clone size: few; J gene: TRBJ2-5; CDR3 length: 14
CDR3 protein: CSTFLDGFEAFF; CDR3 DNA: TGCAGCACGTTTCTGGACGGATTTGAAGCTTTCTTT; V gene: TRBV29-1; D gene: -; clone size: many; J gene: TRBJ1-1; CDR3 length: 12
CDR3 protein: CASTGQGMTGELFF; CDR3 DNA: TGTGCCAGCACGGGACAGGGGATGACCGGGGAGCTGTTTTTT; V gene: TRBV2; D gene: TRBD1; clone size: -; J gene: TRBJ2-2; CDR3 length: 14
CDR3 protein: CASSNSGGYTF; CDR3 DNA: TGTGCCAGCAGCAACTCGGGCGGCTACACCTTC; V gene: TRBV6-1; D gene: -; clone size: -; J gene: TRBJ1-2; CDR3 length: 11
CDR3 protein: CASSFSWTEQFF; CDR3 DNA: TGCGCCAGCAGCTTCAGTTGGACAGAGCAGTTCTTC; V gene: TRBV5-1; D gene: -; clone size: -; J gene: TRBJ2-1; CDR3 length: 12
CDR3 protein: CASRSEQGNTEAFF; CDR3 DNA: TGCGCCAGCAGATCCGAACAGGGCAACACTGAAGCTTTCTTT; V gene: TRBV5-1; D gene: -; clone size: few; J gene: TRBJ1-1; CDR3 length: 14
CDR3 protein: CASSLSWRAGSPLHF; CDR3 DNA: TGTGCCAGCAGCTTAAGTTGGAGGGCAGGGTCACCCCTCCACTTT; V gene: TRBV7-9; D gene: -; clone size: few; J gene: TRBJ1-6; CDR3 length: 15
CDR3 protein: CASSLGGGQDTQYF; CDR3 DNA: TGTGCCAGCAGCTTGGGCGGGGGCCAAGATACGCAGTATTTT; V gene: TRBV5-4; D gene: -; clone size: -; J gene: TRBJ2-3; CDR3 length: 14
CDR3 protein: CAWGVYEQYF; CDR3 DNA: TGTGCCTGGGGAGTCTACGAGCAGTACTTC; V gene: TRBV30; D gene: -; clone size: few; J gene: TRBJ2-7; CDR3 length: 10
CDR3 protein: CAIRVQATQYF; CDR3 DNA: TGTGCCATCAGAGTCCAAGCGACCCAGTACTTC; V gene: TRBV10-3; D gene: -; clone size: few; J gene: TRBJ2-5; CDR3 length: 11
CDR3 protein: CAWSRGQGYGYTF; CDR3 DNA: TGTGCCTGGAGTCGGGGACAGGGCTATGGCTACACCTTC; V gene: TRBV30; D gene: TRBD1; clone size: -; J gene: TRBJ1-2; CDR3 length: 13
CDR3 protein: CASSSPTTTEAFF; CDR3 DNA: TGTGCCAGCAGTTCCCCCACCACCACTGAAGCTTTCTTT; V gene: TRBV6-5; D gene: -; clone size: -; J gene: TRBJ1-1; CDR3 length: 13
CDR3 protein: CASSPPSVGAIYGYTF; CDR3 DNA: TGTGCCAGCTCACCCCCCTCCGTCGGGGCTATCTATGGCTACACCTTC; V gene: TRBV18; D gene: -; clone size: few; J gene: TRBJ1-2; CDR3 length: 16
CDR3 protein: CAWRDRGLSQPQHF; CDR3 DNA: TGTGCCTGGAGGGACAGGGGCTTAAGTCAGCCCCAGCATTTT; V gene: TRBV30; D gene: TRBD1; clone size: -; J gene: TRBJ1-5; CDR3 length: 14
CDR3 protein: CAWSVRGPLHF; CDR3 DNA: TGTGCCTGGAGTGTACGAGGTCCCCTCCACTTT; V gene: TRBV30; D gene: -; clone size: few; J gene: TRBJ1-6; CDR3 length: 11
CDR3 protein: CASSLEPYTQYF; CDR3 DNA: TGTGCCAGCAGCTTAGAACCGTATACGCAGTATTTT; V gene: TRBV7-9; D gene: -; clone size: -; J gene: TRBJ2-3; CDR3 length: 12
CDR3 protein: CAWSVVGLAGKGEQFF; CDR3 DNA: TGTGCCTGGAGTGTGGTGGGACTAGCGGGGAAGGGTGAGCAGTTCTTC; V gene: TRBV30; D gene: TRBD2; clone size: few; J gene: TRBJ2-1; CDR3 length: 16
CDR3 protein: CASSPGTSGQETQYF; CDR3 DNA: TGTGCCAGCAGCCCCGGGACTAGCGGACAAGAGACCCAGTACTTC; V gene: TRBV7-9; D gene: TRBD2; clone size: -; J gene: TRBJ2-5; CDR3 length: 15
CDR3 protein: CASSYPTGTSGAETQYF; CDR3 DNA: TGTGCCAGCAGCTACCCTACGGGGACTAGCGGTGCAGAGACCCAGTACTTC; V gene: TRBV11-3; D gene: TRBD2; clone size: few; J gene: TRBJ2-5; CDR3 length: 17
CDR3 protein: CAISPWTGADEQYF; CDR3 DNA: TGTGCCATCAGTCCTTGGACAGGGGCCGACGAGCAGTACTTC; V gene: TRBV10-3; D gene: TRBD1; clone size: -; J gene: TRBJ2-7; CDR3 length: 14
CDR3 protein: CASSWGSSYEQYF; CDR3 DNA: TGTGCCAGCAGCTGGGGCAGTTCCTACGAGCAGTACTTC; V gene: TRBV7-9; D gene: -; clone size: few; J gene: TRBJ2-7; CDR3 length: 13
CDR3 protein: CASSPSAPGLQGNIQYF; CDR3 DNA: TGTGCCAGCAGTCCATCCGCACCGGGACTACAAGGAAACATTCAGTACTTC; V gene: TRBV28; D gene: TRBD2; clone size: few; J gene: TRBJ2-4; CDR3 length: 17
CDR3 protein: CASSRTQGANYGYTF; CDR3 DNA: TGTGCCAGCAGCCGAACACAGGGAGCTAACTATGGCTACACCTTC; V gene: TRBV14; D gene: -; clone size: -; J gene: TRBJ1-2; CDR3 length: 15
CDR3 protein: CASSPNRDGKAFF; CDR3 DNA: TGTGCCAGCAGCCCCAACCGGGACGGCAAAGCTTTCTTT; V gene: TRBV7-2; D gene: -; clone size: few; J gene: TRBJ1-1; CDR3 length: 13
CDR3 protein: CSGTSGGRWNEQFF; CDR3 DNA: TGCAGTGGGACTAGCGGGGGGAGGTGGAATGAGCAGTTCTTC; V gene: TRBV29-1; D gene: TRBD2; clone size: few; J gene: TRBJ2-1; CDR3 length: 14
CDR3 protein: CASIRDRGDTEAFF; CDR3 DNA: TGTGCCAGTATCCGAGATCGAGGGGACACTGAAGCTTTCTTT; V gene: TRBV19; D gene: -; clone size: few; J gene: TRBJ1-1; CDR3 length: 14
CDR3 protein: CASSRTVQETQYF; CDR3 DNA: TGTGCCAGCAGCCGGACAGTTCAAGAGACCCAGTACTTC; V gene: TRBV7-8; D gene: -; clone size: -; J gene: TRBJ2-5; CDR3 length: 13
CDR3 protein: CAWSVWEANYGYTF; CDR3 DNA: TGTGCCTGGAGTGTTTGGGAAGCTAACTATGGCTACACCTTC; V gene: TRBV30; D gene: -; clone size: few; J gene: TRBJ1-2; CDR3 length: 14
CDR3 protein: CASSPGLAGILDTQYF; CDR3 DNA: TGCGCCAGCAGCCCCGGACTAGCGGGGATCTTAGATACGCAGTATTTT; V gene: TRBV5-1; D gene: TRBD2; clone size: -; J gene: TRBJ2-3; CDR3 length: 16
CDR3 protein: CASSEGPGLQETQYF; CDR3 DNA: TGTGCCAGCAGTGAAGGGCCAGGACTACAAGAGACCCAGTACTTC; V gene: TRBV2; D gene: -; clone size: -; J gene: TRBJ2-5; CDR3 length: 15
CDR3 protein: CASRVIQGSAEQYF; CDR3 DNA: TGTGCCAGCAGGGTAATACAGGGTAGTGCGGAGCAGTACTTC; V gene: TRBV6-5; D gene: -; clone size: few; J gene: TRBJ2-7; CDR3 length: 14
CDR3 protein: CASGAKGQGIQDEQFF; CDR3 DNA: TGTGCCAGCGGGGCCAAGGGGCAGGGAATTCAGGATGAGCAGTTCTTC; V gene: TRBV6-8; D gene: -; clone size: few; J gene: TRBJ2-1; CDR3 length: 16
CDR3 protein: CASSLNPGPLNTEAFF; CDR3 DNA: TGTGCCAGCAGTTTAAACCCTGGACCTTTGAACACTGAAGCTTTCTTT; V gene: TRBV6-5; D gene: -; clone size: few; J gene: TRBJ1-1; CDR3 length: 16
CDR3 protein: CASSLRPQDSPLHF; CDR3 DNA: TGTGCCAGCAGCCTGCGGCCTCAGGATTCACCCCTCCACTTT; V gene: TRBV7-8; D gene: -; clone size: -; J gene: TRBJ1-6; CDR3 length: 14
CDR3 protein: CSAGQGGGYTF; CDR3 DNA: TGCAGCGCGGGACAGGGCGGTGGCTACACCTTC; V gene: TRBV29-1; D gene: TRBD1; clone size: many; J gene: TRBJ1-2; CDR3 length: 11
CDR3 protein: CASRRTGGYGYTF; CDR3 DNA: TGTGCCAGCCGAAGGACAGGGGGCTATGGCTACACCTTC; V gene: TRBV7-9; D gene: TRBD1; clone size: -; J gene: TRBJ1-2; CDR3 length: 13
CDR3 protein: CAIRKQGTTNYGYTF; CDR3 DNA: TGTGCCATCAGGAAACAGGGGACCACTAACTATGGCTACACCTTC; V gene: TRBV10-3; D gene: TRBD1; clone size: -; J gene: TRBJ1-2; CDR3 length: 15
CDR3 protein: CASSGDRATYEQYF; CDR3 DNA: TGTGCCAGCTCTGGAGACAGGGCTACCTACGAGCAGTACTTC; V gene: TRBV18; D gene: TRBD1; clone size: -; J gene: TRBJ2-7; CDR3 length: 14
CDR3 protein: CASSYGTGISEAFF; CDR3 DNA: TGTGCCAGCAGTTACGGGACAGGGATCTCTGAAGCTTTCTTT; V gene: TRBV6-5; D gene: TRBD1; clone size: -; J gene: TRBJ1-1; CDR3 length: 14
CDR3 protein: CASSKLPEDSPLHF; CDR3 DNA: TGTGCCAGTAGTAAGCTTCCCGAGGATTCACCCCTCCACTTT; V gene: TRBV19; D gene: -; clone size: few; J gene: TRBJ1-6; CDR3 length: 14
CDR3 protein: CAITRDWSSGANVLTF; CDR3 DNA: TGTGCCATCACCAGGGACTGGAGCTCTGGGGCCAACGTCCTGACTTTC; V gene: TRBV10-3; D gene: -; clone size: -; J gene: TRBJ2-6; CDR3 length: 16
CDR3 protein: CASSANVLETQYF; CDR3 DNA: TGTGCCAGCAGCGCCAACGTTTTAGAGACCCAGTACTTC; V gene: TRBV7-3; D gene: -; clone size: -; J gene: TRBJ2-5; CDR3 length: 13
CDR3 protein: CASSSNREAFF; CDR3 DNA: TGCGCCAGCAGCTCAAACCGAGAAGCTTTCTTT; V gene: TRBV5-1; D gene: -; clone size: -; J gene: TRBJ1-1; CDR3 length: 11
CDR3 protein: CASSLATGGPYEQYF; CDR3 DNA: TGTGCCAGCAGCTTAGCGACAGGAGGCCCCTACGAGCAGTACTTC; V gene: TRBV7-9; D gene: -; clone size: -; J gene: TRBJ2-7; CDR3 length: 15
CDR3 protein: CASSQDLPGVAGGNEQFF; CDR3 DNA: TGTGCCAGCAGCCAAGATCTTCCTGGCGTGGCAGGGGGCAATGAGCAGTTCTTC; V gene: TRBV14; D gene: TRBD1; clone size: few; J gene: TRBJ2-1; CDR3 length: 18
CDR3 protein: CASSLGGSSTGELFF; CDR3 DNA: TGTGCCAGCAGCTTAGGAGGTTCGTCCACCGGGGAGCTGTTTTTT; V gene: TRBV7-2; D gene: -; clone size: few; J gene: TRBJ2-2; CDR3 length: 15
CDR3 protein: CASRPGVAGNTIYF; CDR3 DNA: TGTGCCAGCAGGCCAGGGGTGGCTGGAAACACCATATATTTT; V gene: TRBV27; D gene: -; clone size: -; J gene: TRBJ1-3; CDR3 length: 14
CDR3 protein: CASSLKTTTEAQYF; CDR3 DNA: TGTGCCAGCAGCCTCAAGACTACCACCGAGGCCCAGTACTTC; V gene: TRBV13; D gene: -; clone size: few; J gene: TRBJ2-5; CDR3 length: 14
CDR3 protein: CASSLGIAADTQYF; CDR3 DNA: TGCGCCAGCAGCTTGGGAATAGCAGCAGATACGCAGTATTTT; V gene: TRBV5-1; D gene: -; clone size: -; J gene: TRBJ2-3; CDR3 length: 14